This passage covers 4 T cell receptor beta chains from one sample sequenced in a study of cytotoxic CD8 clonotypes in ibrutinib-treated CLL. Clones were sequenced by immunoSEQ multiplex PCR, and TCRdb holds only the in-frame ones, with some missing. The sample shows 330,000 or so clones, over 60% of them seen only once. The starting material was PBMCs, obtained after 36 months of ibrutinib treatment. These receptors were collected from a human donor with chronic lymphocytic leukemia.

V gene TRBV7-2 combines with J gene TRBJ2-1; D possibly uses TRBD1 or TRBD2 (7 bases each). The CDR3 spans 15 residues. Trimming left V 5 bases short and J 0 bases short, with 11 bases between. Looked up from germline, CDR1 is SGHTA and CDR2 is FQGNSA. The CDR3 region is CASSQGGSSYNEQFF. The CDR3 region has the DNA TGTGCCAGCAGCCAGGGGGGGAGCTCCTACAATGAGCAGTTCTTC.

The chain is built from TRBV12-5 and TRBJ2-1, with D tentatively TRBD1 or TRBD2 (5 bases each). Germline-derived CDR1 and CDR2 are LGHNT and FRNRAP. V was clipped by 2 bases and J by 3 bases, with 14 bases between them. This CDR3 spans 16 amino acids. The CDR3 coding sequence is TGTGCTAGTGGTTTGAACCGGGACGGATTCTACAATGAGCAGTTCTTC. Its protein product is CASGLNRDGFYNEQFF.

The V gene is TRBV19, the J gene TRBJ2-3; TRBD2 aligns across 11 bases. Per germline, CDR1 LNHDA and CDR2 SQIVND (reference sequence). This CDR3 comprises 14 residues. The V segment lost 3 bases and the J segment 4 bases; nucleotides outside the gene matches: 0. The CDR3 bases are TGTGCCAGTAGTATTAGCGGGGGGGCAGATACGCAGTATTTT. It encodes CASSISGGADTQYF.

The chain combines TRBV7-2 with TRBJ2-3, with 9 bases identical to TRBD1. The CDR3 loop spans 14 amino acids. Trimming took 3 bases from V and 4 from J; bases not matched to a gene: 2. Per the germline V gene, CDR1 is SGHTA and CDR2 is FQGNSA. CDR3 nucleotide sequence: TGTGCCAGCAGCTTTGACAGGGGGTCAGATACGCAGTATTTT. Protein: CASSFDRGSDTQYF. The full variable domain, completed using reference TRBV7-2 and TRBJ2-3, is GAGVSQSPSNKVTEKGKDVELRCDPISGHTALYWYRQSLGQGLEFLIYFQGNSAPDKSGLPSDRFSAERTGGSVSTLTIQRTQQEDSAVYLCASSFDRGSDTQYFGPGTRLTVL.